Sequencing of this T cell receptor beta chain was carried out in a study of molecular identifiers for immune sequencing clone quantification. Study findings and constraints: Over 98% of effector molecules, yet under 1% of naive-cell molecules, were held by clones above 20 RNA copies.

J lost 2 bases, V lost 7 bases, and 11 bases had no gene match. The CDR3 is 16 amino acids. CDR1 SGHAT and CDR2 FQNNGV come from the germline V gene. This clonotype showed up many times. Its antigen is unidentified. Methods described previously were used for bulk TCR libraries, and listed TCR primers were applied. TCRdb reprocessed the PCR reads with MiXCR, giving one entry per CDR3 protein. The data hold about 320,000 distinct CDR3 sequences, with over 20% observed a single time. CD8+CD4-CCR7+CD45RA+ sorting gave the naive CD8 T cells. This receptor was obtained from a human donor in good health. Some libraries in this study had Jurkat cell RNA spiked in. V and J are TRBV11-2 and TRBJ2-1; 7 positions match TRBD2. The sequenced material came from naive CD8+ T cells from blood, with Jurkat cell RNA spiked in. Subset here: FACS-sorted CD8+CD4-CCR7+CD45RA+ naive T cells. The CDR3 nucleotides read TGTGCCAGCACCGATACCGGGCTAGCGGCCTACAATGAGCAGTTCTTC. Its protein is CASTDTGLAAYNEQFF.